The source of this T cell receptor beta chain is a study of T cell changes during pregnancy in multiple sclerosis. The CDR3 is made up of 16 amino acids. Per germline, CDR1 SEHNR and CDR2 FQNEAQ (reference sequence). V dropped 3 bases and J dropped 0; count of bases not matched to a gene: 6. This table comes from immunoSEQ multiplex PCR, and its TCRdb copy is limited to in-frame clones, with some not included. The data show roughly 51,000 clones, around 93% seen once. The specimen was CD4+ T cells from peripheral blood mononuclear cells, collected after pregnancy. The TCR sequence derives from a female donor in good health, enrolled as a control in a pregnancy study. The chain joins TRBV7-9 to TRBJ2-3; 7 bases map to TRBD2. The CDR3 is CASSFGGSTSTDTQYF. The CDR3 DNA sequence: TGTGCCAGCAGCTTCGGGGGGAGCACTAGCACAGATACGCAGTATTTT.